Below, 12 T cell receptor beta chains from the same sample are listed, as sequenced in a study of shared clonotypes between healthy human individuals. Naive CD8 isolation took CD45RO-negative cells positively selected for CCR7 and excluded terminally differentiated effector memory CD45RA+ cells. Profiled with immunoSEQ multiplex PCR; TCRdb holds only in-frame clones, not every one. Of about 590,000 clones listed, nearly 97% are singletons. Sequenced input: naive CD8+ T cells sorted from blood. These receptor sequences come from a woman aged 30 to 39 in good health.

V and J are TRBV9 and TRBJ2-5, with D possibly being TRBD2 (7 bases). CDR1 and CDR2 from the germline V gene are SGDLS and YYNGEE. The CDR3 length is 14 residues. Trimming cost V 4 bases and J 2 bases, with 12 bases left between them. The CDR3 DNA reads as TGTGCCAGCAGCCCTGCGGGGGCACAAGAGACCCAGTACTTC. It translates to CASSPAGAQETQYF.

V and J are TRBV7-2 and TRBJ1-5; D uncertain. Germline loops: CDR1 SGHTA, CDR2 FQGNSA. The V gene lost 0 bases and the J gene lost 7 bases, with 22 bases spanning the gap. CDR3 size: 18 residues. CDR3 residues: CASSLAFSLGERNQPQHF. CDR3 nucleotides: TGTGCCAGCAGCTTAGCTTTCTCCCTGGGAGAGAGAAACCAGCCCCAGCATTTT.

The chain uses TRBV10-3 and TRBJ2-2, with D possibly being TRBD2 (5 bases). The CDR3 has 14 amino acids. Trimming cost V 4 bases and J 7 bases, with 13 bases left between them. Per the germline V gene, CDR1 is ENHRY and CDR2 is SYGVKD. CDR3 residues: CAISAADGGGELFF. CDR3 in DNA: TGTGCCATCAGTGCCGCGGATGGAGGCGGGGAGCTGTTTTTT.

The J gene is TRBJ2-7, the V gene TRBV2; TRBD1 matches at 8 bases. The V segment lost 7 bases and the J segment 6 bases; nucleotides outside the gene matches: 2. The germline gives CDR1 SNHLY, CDR2 FYNNEI. The CDR3 runs 11 residues. The CDR3 loop is CASITGGEQYF. As DNA, the CDR3 is TGTGCCAGCATAACAGGGGGCGAGCAGTACTTC.

The V call is TRBV2, the J call TRBJ2-5; D may be TRBD1 (7 bases). This CDR3 has 22 amino acids. The V gene's germline CDR1 is SNHLY and CDR2 FYNNEI. Trimming cost V 5 bases and J 1 base, with 35 bases left between them. For the CDR3, the DNA is TGTGCCAGCAGTCACCGGGACAGAGACCCTAACGTGGGGGGCCTACCCCAAGAGACCCAGTACTTC. This translates into CASSHRDRDPNVGGLPQETQYF.

The J gene is TRBJ2-5, the V gene TRBV11-2; D is undetermined. The CDR3 is 14 amino acids. Trimming cost V 1 base and J 2 bases, with 8 bases left between them. CDR1 is SGHAT, CDR2 FQNNGV, per germline. The DNA of the CDR3 is TGTGCCAGCAGCTTAGTCGCCCAACAAGAGACCCAGTACTTC. Translation: CASSLVAQQETQYF.

V gene TRBV20-1 combines with J gene TRBJ1-6; no firm D call. In germline, CDR1 is DFQATT, CDR2 SNEGSKA (reference sequence). The CDR3 is 8 residues long. The CDR3 sequence: CRVGNLHF. The CDR3 region has the DNA TGCAGGGTTGGGAATCTCCACTTT.

V gene TRBV21-1 combines with J gene TRBJ1-1; the table calls TRBD1, which could not be checked here. TRBV21-1 is marked as a pseudogene. This CDR3 spans 18 amino acids. CDR3 loop: CASSKEATGGNRSTEAFF. CDR3 nucleotide sequence: TGTGCCAGCAGCAAAGAGGCCACAGGGGGCAACCGTAGCACTGAAGCTTTCTTT.

This clone was picked up one time. In DNA form, the CDR3 reads TGTGCCAGCAGGGGGACTAGCGGGAATAGGTACGAGCAGTACTTC. Protein product: CASRGTSGNRYEQYF. The chain couples TRBV6-1 to TRBJ2-7, with 13 bases identical to TRBD2. With V trimmed by 6 bases and J by 4 bases, 6 bases remained unmatched. Germline CDR1 and CDR2: MNHNS and SASEGT. The CDR3 has 15 residues.

The chain couples TRBV6-1 to TRBJ2-1; unclear D gene. Between the trimmed V and J ends, which lost 4 bases and 5 bases, there was a span of 6 bases. Germline CDR1 MNHNS, CDR2 SASEGT. The CDR3 consists of 12 residues. The CDR3 is CASSAGNNEQFF. CDR3 nucleotides: TGTGCCAGCAGTGCTGGAAACAATGAGCAGTTCTTC.

V usage is TRBV4-1 and J usage is TRBJ2-1; D gene uncertain. With 2 bases removed from V and 1 base from J, the gap between germline ends came to 6 bases. CDR1 is MGHRA, CDR2 YSYEKL, per germline. The CDR3 consists of 14 residues. CDR3 in DNA: TGCGCCAGCAGCCAATATACATCCTACAATGAGCAGTTCTTC. Translation gives CASSQYTSYNEQFF.

In the case of this clone: Other nucleotide sequences from this sample produce the same CDR3. J is TRBJ2-7 and V is TRBV19; 8 bases match TRBD1. The V segment lost 1 base and the J segment 4 bases; nucleotides outside the gene matches: 3. The V gene's germline CDR1 is LNHDA and CDR2 SQIVND (reference sequence). This CDR3 spans 14 amino acids. CDR3 nucleotide sequence: TGTGCCAGTAGTATAGGCCAGGGGGCTTACGAGCAGTACTTC. Its protein is CASSIGQGAYEQYF. The variable domain in full, with the rest retrieved from reference TRBV19 and TRBJ2-7, is DGGITQSPKYLFRKEGQNVTLSCEQNLNHDAMYWYRQDPGQGLRLIYYSQIVNDFQKGDIAEGYSVSREKKESFPLTVTSAQKNPTAFYLCASSIGQGAYEQYFGPGTRLTVT.